Below are 27 T cell receptor beta chains sequenced from a single sample in a study of T cell responses to AZD1222 COVID-19 vaccine. Assay: immunoSEQ multiplex PCR; the TCRdb copy retains only in-frame clones and omits some. The sample shows more than 100,000 clones, roughly 91% of them seen only once. Sequencing used peripheral blood, obtained on day 0 of AZD1222 vaccination. The origin of the receptors is an adult in good health.

This rearrangement joins TRBV5-8 to TRBJ1-2, with D perhaps matching TRBD1 (5 bases). V lost 4 bases and J 5 bases, leaving 9 bases between the germline ends. Germline V lookup: CDR1 SGHTS, CDR2 YDEGEE. The CDR3 contains 12 residues. The CDR3 nucleotides read TGTGCCAGCAGCCAACGGGGGTATGGCTACACCTTC. It encodes CASSQRGYGYTF.

The V call is TRBV27, the J call TRBJ2-7; D tentatively reads TRBD1 or TRBD2 (6 bases each). The V end was cut by 10 bases, the J end by 3 bases, with 22 bases between. The CDR3 is made up of 15 amino acids. From germline, CDR1 is MNHEY and CDR2 SMNVEV (reference sequence). This CDR3 is CATMERQAGFYEQYF. For the CDR3, the DNA is TGTGCCACCATGGAACGACAGGCGGGGTTCTACGAGCAGTACTTC.

The chain combines TRBV19 with TRBJ2-3; no clear D gene. V lost 3 bases to trimming and J lost 2 bases, with 9 bases between them. This CDR3 comprises 14 residues. Germline assignment: CDR1 LNHDA and CDR2 SQIVND (reference sequence). The CDR3 nucleotides read TGTGCCAGTAGTATCGAAGGGTTCACAGATACGCAGTATTTT. Translating gives CASSIEGFTDTQYF.

The rearrangement uses TRBV30 and TRBJ1-5; TRBD1 matches 7 bases. The length of the CDR3 is 15 residues. Germline V gives CDR1 GTSNPN, CDR2 SVGIG (reference sequence). J was trimmed by 7 bases and V by 7 bases; bases with no gene match: 16. The CDR3 nucleotides read TGTGCCTCCGGTTGGTCCGGGACAGTCAGCCAGCCCCAGCATTTT. This gives the protein CASGWSGTVSQPQHF.

The V call is TRBV19, the J call TRBJ2-3; D is unclear. Germline values: CDR1 LNHDA, CDR2 SQIVND (reference sequence). Trimming cost V 6 bases and J 1 base, with 8 bases left between them. This CDR3 is 13 amino acids long. CDR3 protein: CASSPRGTDTQYF. For the CDR3, the DNA is TGTGCCAGTAGCCCCCGAGGCACAGATACGCAGTATTTT.

The chain carries TRBV10-2 and TRBJ1-2; D is possibly TRBD1 (6 bases). The V gene lost 3 bases and the J gene lost 2 bases, with 13 bases spanning the gap. The CDR3 extends over 15 amino acids. CDR1 WSHSY and CDR2 SAAADI come from the germline V gene. CDR3 nucleotide sequence: TGCGCCAGCAGTGACCCGGGACACCTAAACTATGGCTACACCTTC. Translation: CASSDPGHLNYGYTF.

CDR3 DNA sequence: TGTGCCAGCAGCTCGGGACGGCCCTCTGGGGCCAACGTCCTGACTTTC. Encoded protein: CASSSGRPSGANVLTF. The chain carries TRBV11-2 and TRBJ2-6; the D gene could be TRBD1 or TRBD2 (5 bases each). Germline CDR1 and CDR2: SGHAT and FQNNGV. Trimming cost V 4 bases and J 0 bases, with 10 bases left between them. This CDR3 is 16 amino acids long.

This clone was observed a single time. The chain couples TRBV18 to TRBJ1-2; no definite D call. CDR1 and CDR2 (germline): KGHSH, LQKENI. This CDR3 is 14 amino acids long. V lost 3 bases, J lost 1 base, and 9 bases lay in between. The CDR3 protein is CASSPTTINYGYTF. The CDR3 region has the DNA TGTGCCAGCTCACCCACCACCATTAACTATGGCTACACCTTC.

V gene TRBV7-5 combines with J gene TRBJ2-7; no check of the table's D call, TRBD1, against the DNA was made. TRBV7-5 is tagged as a pseudogene. CDR3 length: 14 residues. The CDR3 here is CVRSSGDSDYEQYF. CDR3 bases: TGTGTCAGAAGCTCCGGGGACAGCGATTACGAGCAGTACTTC.

The rearrangement links TRBV6-2 or TRBV6-3 to TRBJ2-7; D is ambiguous. CDR3 length: 12 amino acids. Germline-derived CDR1 and CDR2 are MNHEY and SVGEGT. V lost 2 bases to trimming and J lost 9 bases, with 11 bases between them. CDR3 residues: CASSYPSDWQYF. The DNA for the CDR3 is TGTGCCAGCAGTTACCCCTCCGACTGGCAGTACTTC.

The chain employs TRBV12-3 or TRBV12-4 and TRBJ1-2; the match to TRBD1 covers 7 bases. This CDR3 region has 13 residues. The J segment lost 2 bases and the V segment lost 4 bases, leaving 1 base of the junction unmatched. The CDR3: CASSWGQNYGYTF. The CDR3 DNA reads TGTGCCAGCAGTTGGGGACAGAACTATGGCTACACCTTC.

The CDR3 here is CASSFGQGYNQPQHF. DNA for the CDR3: TGTGCCAGCAGCTTCGGTCAGGGCTATAATCAGCCCCAGCATTTT. The genes are TRBV7-9 and TRBJ1-5; a possible D gene is TRBD1 (5 bases). Trimming left V 3 bases short and J 4 bases short, with 13 bases between. The germline V gene encodes CDR1 SEHNR and CDR2 FQNEAQ (reference sequence). The length of the CDR3 is 15 residues.

The chain has TRBV25-1 and TRBJ1-2; D is possibly TRBD1 (5 bases). CDR1 is MGHDK, CDR2 SYGVNS, per germline. Trimming shortened V by 3 bases and J by 8 bases, and 10 bases separated the two germline ends. The CDR3 extends over 12 amino acids. The CDR3 region is CASSDGGGGYTF. The CDR3 DNA sequence: TGTGCCAGCAGTGATGGTGGGGGAGGCTACACCTTC.

The V gene is TRBV6-5, the J gene TRBJ2-2; a possible D gene is TRBD2 (5 bases). CDR3 length equals 15 residues. The ends were cut back, 6 bases at V and 5 bases at J, with 16 bases in the middle. CDR1 and CDR2 (germline): MNHEY, SVGAGI. The CDR3 region is CASSTYWGETGELFF. The CDR3 DNA reads as TGTGCCAGCAGCACGTATTGGGGAGAGACCGGGGAGCTGTTTTTT.

CDR3 loop: CASSQVATGGAEQYF. CDR3 sequence (DNA): TGTGCCAGCAGCCAAGTTGCAACGGGAGGGGCCGAGCAGTACTTC. The gene calls are TRBV3-1 (or the pseudogene TRBV3-2) and TRBJ2-7, with TRBD2 matching over 8 bases. Trimming took 1 base from V and 6 from J; bases not matched to a gene: 8. CDR1 is LGHDT, CDR2 YNNKEL, per germline (reference sequence). The CDR3 is 15 residues long.

This chain connects TRBV7-2 to TRBJ1-2; D is perhaps TRBD1 (6 bases). V was clipped by 0 bases and J by 14 bases, with 16 bases between them. The germline V gene encodes CDR1 SGHTA and CDR2 FQGNSA. The CDR3 consists of 13 residues. This CDR3 reads CASSLAGLGAATF. DNA of the CDR3: TGTGCCAGCAGCTTAGCGGGTTTGGGGGCCGCGACCTTC.

This chain uses TRBV11-2 with TRBJ2-1, with 11 bases identical to TRBD2. This CDR3 has 15 residues. Germline-derived CDR1 and CDR2 are SGHAT and FQNNGV. Trimming took 5 bases from V and 5 from J; bases not matched to a gene: 5. The chain's CDR3 is CASSAGLAGDNEQFF. The CDR3 DNA follows: TGTGCCAGCAGCGCCGGACTAGCGGGCGACAATGAGCAGTTCTTC. The full variable domain, its missing parts supplied by reference TRBV11-2 and TRBJ2-1, is EAGVAQSPRYKIIEKRQSVAFWCNPISGHATLYWYQQILGQGPKLLIQFQNNGVVDDSQLPKDRFSAERLKGVDSTLKIQPAKLEDSAVYLCASSAGLAGDNEQFFGPGTRLTVL.

CDR3 sequence reads: CASRPQGLGNSPLHF. In DNA form, the CDR3 reads TGTGCCAGCCGACCACAAGGGCTGGGTAATTCACCCCTCCACTTT. The gene calls are TRBV28 and TRBJ1-6, with D hard to call. This CDR3 contains 15 residues. Trimming removed 8 bases from V and 6 bases from J, with 17 bases in between. Per germline, CDR1 MDHEN and CDR2 SYDVKM.

The rearrangement uses TRBV30 and TRBJ2-3; D is perhaps TRBD2 (5 bases). The CDR3 runs to 14 residues. Germline CDR1 reads GTSNPN; CDR2 reads SVGIG (reference sequence). V was pared by 4 bases and J by 5 bases, with 16 bases between. CDR3 coding DNA: TGTGCCTGGACTACGTGGAGGAGCCTAGATACGCAGTATTTT. This translates into CAWTTWRSLDTQYF.

This chain connects TRBV6-5 to TRBJ1-3; maybe TRBD1 (6 bases). The CDR3 totals 16 residues. V lost 2 bases to trimming and J lost 0 bases, with 11 bases between them. In germline, CDR1 is MNHEY, CDR2 SVGAGI. CDR3 sequence reads: CASSYTWTVSGNTIYF. CDR3 coding DNA: TGTGCCAGCAGTTACACCTGGACAGTCTCTGGAAACACCATATATTTT.

This rearrangement joins TRBV6-5 to TRBJ1-2, with unresolved D. Germline loops: CDR1 MNHEY, CDR2 SVGAGI. V was shortened by 7 bases and J by 6 bases, with 21 bases between the two germline ends. The CDR3 sequence is 15 residues long. The CDR3 DNA reads as TGTGCCAGCACCGAAGGATGGAGCAGTGTCGATGGCTACACCTTC. Amino acid sequence: CASTEGWSSVDGYTF.

The rearrangement uses TRBV30 and TRBJ1-6; no firm D call. Germline V CDR1 and CDR2: GTSNPN, SVGIG (reference sequence). V gave up 0 bases and J gave up 4 bases, with 7 bases separating them. The CDR3 length is 14 residues. CDR3 sequence: CAWSVRSYNSPLHF. CDR3 DNA sequence: TGTGCCTGGAGTGTTCGATCGTATAATTCACCCCTCCACTTT.

CDR3 DNA sequence: TGTGCCAGCAGTTTTACGGGGGGGAAAAGTCAGCCCCAGCATTTT. Protein product: CASSFTGGKSQPQHF. The chain is built from TRBV28 and TRBJ1-5, with D possibly matching TRBD1 (5 bases). Germline lookup yields CDR1 MDHEN and CDR2 SYDVKM. The length of the CDR3 is 15 residues. Between the trimmed V and J ends, which lost 3 bases and 6 bases, there was a span of 15 bases. Combining the CDR3 with reference TRBV28 and TRBJ1-5 gives the whole variable domain DVKVTQSSRYLVKRTGEKVFLECVQDMDHENMFWYRQDPGLGLRLIYFSYDVKMKEKGDIPEGYSVSREKKERFSLILESASTNQTSMYLCASSFTGGKSQPQHFGDGTRLSIL.

The rearrangement joins TRBV30 to TRBJ1-6, with D hard to call. V was cut by 3 bases and J by 5 bases, with 14 bases left in between. The CDR3 totals 15 residues. Per germline, CDR1 GTSNPN and CDR2 SVGIG (reference sequence). In nucleotides, the CDR3 is TGTGCCTGGAGGGGAGACCCGCCAGATAATTCACCCCTCCACTTT. Translation gives CAWRGDPPDNSPLHF.

V is TRBV19 and J is TRBJ1-1; 7 positions agree with TRBD1. V lost 8 bases to trimming and J lost 4 bases; unmatched junction nucleotides: 13. This CDR3 spans 15 amino acids. Germline V gives CDR1 LNHDA, CDR2 SQIVND (reference sequence). The CDR3 DNA follows: TGTGCCAGTTCCGGGACAGATACTTTGGGCACTGAAGCTTTCTTT. Translation: CASSGTDTLGTEAFF.

The chain has TRBV7-9 and TRBJ2-6; D is ambiguous. CDR1 and CDR2 (germline): SEHNR, FQNEAQ (reference sequence). There are 16 residues in the CDR3. The ends were cut back, 4 bases at V and 2 bases at J, with 12 bases in the middle. The CDR3 loop reads CASSSRVTPGANVLTF. The CDR3 DNA follows: TGTGCCAGCAGCTCCCGGGTAACGCCTGGGGCCAACGTCCTGACTTTC.

J is TRBJ1-6 and V is TRBV28, with TRBD1 as a possible D gene (5 bases). The V and J ends lost 8 bases and 11 bases respectively, with 16 bases between them. Germline CDR1 and CDR2: MDHEN and SYDVKM. CDR3 length equals 13 residues. The CDR3 region has the DNA TGTGCCAGCGACAGAAGGGAGGGTACACCCCTCCACTTT. It codes for CASDRREGTPLHF.